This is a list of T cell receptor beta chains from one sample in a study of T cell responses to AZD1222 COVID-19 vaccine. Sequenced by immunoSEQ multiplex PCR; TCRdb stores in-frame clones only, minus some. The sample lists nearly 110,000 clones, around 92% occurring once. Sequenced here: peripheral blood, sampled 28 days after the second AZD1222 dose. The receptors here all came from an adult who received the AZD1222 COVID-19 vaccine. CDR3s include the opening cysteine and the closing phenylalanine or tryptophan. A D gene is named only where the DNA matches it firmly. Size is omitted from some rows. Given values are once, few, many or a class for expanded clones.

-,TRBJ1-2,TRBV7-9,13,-,CASSTGTSNGYTF,TGTGCCAGCAGCACCGGGACATCAAATGGCTACACCTTC
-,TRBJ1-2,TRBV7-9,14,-,CASSLSSGPYGYTF,TGTGCCAGCAGCTTAAGTTCAGGGCCCTATGGCTACACCTTC
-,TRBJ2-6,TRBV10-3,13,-,CAISEQGEGVLTF,TGTGCCATCAGTGAGCAGGGGGAGGGCGTCCTGACTTTC
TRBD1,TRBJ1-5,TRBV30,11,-,CAWSQGGPQHF,TGTGCCTGGAGCCAGGGGGGCCCCCAGCATTTT
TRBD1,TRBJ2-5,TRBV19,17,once,CASSTAGTGSPWETQYF,TGTGCCAGTAGTACGGCCGGGACAGGGAGCCCTTGGGAGACCCAGTACTTC
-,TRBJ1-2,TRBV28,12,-,CASSPERVGYTF,TGTGCCAGCAGTCCCGAGAGGGTCGGCTACACCTTC
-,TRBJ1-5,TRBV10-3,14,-,CAISSGRLDQPQHF,TGTGCCATCAGCTCGGGACGGCTCGATCAGCCCCAGCATTTT
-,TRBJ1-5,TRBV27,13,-,CASSFSNTPPQHF,TGTGCCAGCAGTTTTTCAAACACACCGCCCCAGCATTTT
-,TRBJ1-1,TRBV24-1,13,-,CATKGDTDTEAFF,TGTGCCACCAAGGGGGACACAGACACTGAAGCTTTCTTT
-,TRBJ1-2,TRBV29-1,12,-,CSVRFYGGGYTF,TGCAGCGTTAGATTTTATGGAGGTGGCTACACCTTC
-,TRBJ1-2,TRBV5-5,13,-,CASSQDSPYGYTF,TGTGCCAGCAGCCAGGACAGCCCCTATGGCTACACCTTC
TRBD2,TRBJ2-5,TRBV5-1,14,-,CASSLAGGEETQYF,TGCGCCAGCAGCTTGGCGGGGGGGGAAGAGACCCAGTACTTC
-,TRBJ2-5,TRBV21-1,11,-,CASSPGETQYF,TGTGCCAGCAGCCCAGGTGAGACCCAGTACTTC
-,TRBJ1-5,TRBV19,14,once,CASTPGLSNQPQHF,TGTGCCAGCACTCCGGGACTTAGCAATCAGCCCCAGCATTTT
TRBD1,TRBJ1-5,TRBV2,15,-,CASSQDRQGAQPQHF,TGTGCCAGCAGCCAAGACCGACAGGGGGCTCAGCCCCAGCATTTT
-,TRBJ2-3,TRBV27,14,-,CASSLRQVSDTQYF,TGTGCCAGCAGTTTAAGACAGGTGTCAGATACGCAGTATTTT
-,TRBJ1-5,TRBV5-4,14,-,CASSHRGANQPQHF,TGTGCCAGCAGCCACCGCGGTGCGAATCAGCCCCAGCATTTT
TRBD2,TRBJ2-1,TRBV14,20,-,CASSPRTTTSGSITYNEQFF,TGTGCCAGCAGCCCAAGGACAACTACTAGCGGGAGTATCACCTACAATGAGCAGTTCTTC
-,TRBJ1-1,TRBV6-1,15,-,CASSEPWWQRVEAFF,TGTGCCAGCAGTGAACCTTGGTGGCAGCGAGTTGAAGCTTTCTTT
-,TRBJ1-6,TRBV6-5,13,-,CASRKTRDSPLHF,TGTGCCAGCAGGAAAACAAGGGACTCACCCCTCCACTTT
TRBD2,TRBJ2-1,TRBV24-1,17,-,CATSGRLAGGSYNEQFF,TGTGCCACCAGTGGCCGACTAGCGGGAGGGTCCTACAATGAGCAGTTCTTC
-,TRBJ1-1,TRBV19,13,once,CASSILVNTEAFF,TGTGCCAGTAGTATCCTGGTGAACACTGAAGCTTTCTTT
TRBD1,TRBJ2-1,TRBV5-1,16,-,CASSWTGVGTYNEQFF,TGCGCCAGCAGCTGGACAGGGGTCGGAACATACAATGAGCAGTTCTTC
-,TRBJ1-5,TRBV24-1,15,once,CATSDSGIGHQPQHF,TGTGCCACCAGTGATTCCGGAATCGGCCATCAGCCCCAGCATTTT
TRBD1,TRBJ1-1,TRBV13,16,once,CASSLDLSTGHTEAFF,TGTGCCAGCAGCTTAGATCTTTCGACAGGGCACACTGAAGCTTTCTTT
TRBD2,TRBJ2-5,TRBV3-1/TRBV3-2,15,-,CASSLLAGVQETQYF,TGTGCCAGCAGCCTACTAGCGGGGGTACAAGAGACCCAGTACTTC
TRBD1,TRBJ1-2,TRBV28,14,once,CASSLQGVNYGYTF,TGTGCCAGCAGTTTACAGGGGGTGAACTATGGCTACACCTTC
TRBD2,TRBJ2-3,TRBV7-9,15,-,CASTRVGGDTDTQYF,TGTGCCAGCACCCGGGTGGGGGGGGACACAGATACGCAGTATTTT
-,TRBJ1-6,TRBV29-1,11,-,CSEEGETPLHF,TGCAGCGAGGAGGGGGAGACACCCCTCCACTTT
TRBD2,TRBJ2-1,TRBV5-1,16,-,CASSLGLAGGYNEQFF,TGCGCCAGCAGCTTGGGGCTAGCGGGAGGCTACAATGAGCAGTTCTTC
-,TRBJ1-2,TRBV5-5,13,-,CASSFAGLRGYTF,TGTGCCAGCAGCTTCGCAGGGTTGAGGGGCTACACCTTC
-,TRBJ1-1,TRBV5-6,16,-,CASSPRWSSFFTEAFF,TGTGCCAGCAGCCCGAGATGGAGCTCGTTTTTCACTGAAGCTTTCTTT
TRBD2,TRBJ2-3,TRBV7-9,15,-,CASSYATSGTDTQYF,TGTGCCAGCAGCTACGCTACTAGCGGCACAGATACGCAGTATTTT
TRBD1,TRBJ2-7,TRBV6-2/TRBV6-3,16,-,CASSYGSGTGAYEQYF,TGTGCCAGCAGTTACGGTTCAGGGACAGGAGCCTACGAGCAGTACTTC
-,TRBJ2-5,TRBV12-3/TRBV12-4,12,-,CASSDRQETQYF,TGTGCCAGCAGTGACAGGCAAGAGACCCAGTACTTC
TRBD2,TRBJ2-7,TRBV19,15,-,CATRGTSGASYEQYF,TGTGCCACCCGAGGAACTAGCGGGGCCTCCTACGAGCAGTACTTC
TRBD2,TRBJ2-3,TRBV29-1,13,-,CSVPGLAIDTQYF,TGCAGCGTGCCGGGACTAGCGATAGATACGCAGTATTTT
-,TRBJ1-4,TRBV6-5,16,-,CASSYNRAGYNGKLFF,TGTGCCAGCAGTTATAATCGGGCCGGCTACAATGGAAAACTGTTTTTT
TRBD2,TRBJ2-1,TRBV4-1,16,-,CASRPTTSGDYNEQFF,TGCGCCAGCAGGCCCACGACTAGCGGGGATTACAATGAGCAGTTCTTC
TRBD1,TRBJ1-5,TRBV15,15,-,CATSREGTVNQPQHF,TGTGCCACCAGCAGAGAAGGGACAGTTAATCAGCCCCAGCATTTT
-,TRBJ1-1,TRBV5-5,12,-,CASSLWNTEAFF,TGTGCCAGCAGCTTGTGGAACACTGAAGCTTTCTTT
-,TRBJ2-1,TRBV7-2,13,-,CASSLDSYNEQFF,TGTGCCAGCAGCTTAGATTCCTACAATGAGCAGTTCTTC
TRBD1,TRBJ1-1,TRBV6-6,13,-,CASRTGQEVKAFF,TGTGCCAGCAGGACGGGACAGGAGGTTAAAGCTTTCTTT
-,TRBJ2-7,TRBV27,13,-,CASSLSGGYEQYF,TGTGCCAGCAGTTTATCGGGAGGTTACGAGCAGTACTTC
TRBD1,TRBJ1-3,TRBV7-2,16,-,CASSMTGARSGNTIYF,TGTGCCAGCAGCATGACAGGGGCTCGCTCTGGAAACACCATATATTTT
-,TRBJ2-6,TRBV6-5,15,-,CASSPSFSGANVLTF,TGTGCCAGCAGTCCCTCCTTCTCTGGGGCCAACGTCCTGACTTTC
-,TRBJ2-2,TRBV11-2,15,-,CASSFSTGVTGELFF,TGTGCCAGCAGCTTTTCAACGGGAGTCACCGGGGAGCTGTTTTTT
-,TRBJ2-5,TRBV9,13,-,CASSVDAGETQYF,TGTGCCAGCAGCGTAGACGCTGGGGAGACCCAGTACTTC
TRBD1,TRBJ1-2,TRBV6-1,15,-,CASIEGGIQTGGYTF,TGTGCCAGCATTGAAGGGGGCATACAAACGGGTGGCTACACCTTC
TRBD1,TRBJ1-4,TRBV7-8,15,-,CASSLGDSSYEKLFF,TGTGCCAGCAGCTTGGGGGACAGTTCCTATGAAAAACTGTTTTTT
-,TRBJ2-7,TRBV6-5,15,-,CASSYSQPGVYEQYF,TGTGCCAGCAGTTACTCTCAACCGGGAGTATACGAGCAGTACTTC
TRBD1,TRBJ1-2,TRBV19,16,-,CASSILNRGPSYGYTF,TGTGCCAGTAGTATTCTCAACAGGGGGCCATCCTATGGCTACACCTTC
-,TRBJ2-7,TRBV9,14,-,CASSVELIPYEQYF,TGTGCCAGCAGCGTAGAACTGATACCCTACGAGCAGTACTTC
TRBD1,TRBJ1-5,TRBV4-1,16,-,CASSHLGQAGDQPQHF,TGCGCCAGCAGCCACCTAGGACAGGCCGGAGATCAGCCCCAGCATTTT
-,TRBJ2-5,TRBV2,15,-,CASSDSQTSQETQYF,TGTGCCAGCAGTGACAGTCAGACCTCTCAAGAGACCCAGTACTTC
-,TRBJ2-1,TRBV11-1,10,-,CASSSGEQFF,TGTGCCAGCAGCTCGGGTGAGCAGTTCTTC
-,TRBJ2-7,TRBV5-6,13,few,CASSVGQHYEQYF,TGTGCCAGCAGCGTCGGACAGCACTACGAGCAGTACTTC
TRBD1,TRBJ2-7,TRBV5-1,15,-,CASSLDGTGPYEQYF,TGCGCCAGCAGCTTGGATGGGACAGGGCCCTACGAGCAGTACTTC
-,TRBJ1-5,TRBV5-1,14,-,CASSSGDSNQPQHF,TGCGCCAGCAGCTCAGGGGATAGCAATCAGCCCCAGCATTTT
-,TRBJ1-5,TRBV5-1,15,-,CASSLGAGENQPQHF,TGCGCCAGCAGCTTGGGAGCCGGGGAAAATCAGCCCCAGCATTTT